This section outlines one T cell receptor beta chain sequence together with its context. Its cognate antigen has yet to be identified. The record has no base qualities; no much larger clone is one base away. The sample originates from a study of T cells in Graves' hyperthyroidism and ophthalmopathy (dated by TCRdb to about 2019). Some background on the complete study: Peripheral blood was sampled at the time of initial diagnosis, prior to any treatment. To identify distinguishing TCR V-J signatures, a discovery cohort of 100 patients was used, comprising 43 with Graves' ophthalmopathy and around 60 with stable Graves' hyperthyroidism. After sampling, hyperthyroidism patients received methimazole starting at 30 mg daily, and ophthalmopathy patients received high-dose intravenous methylprednisolone. Thyroid tissue and blood T-cell repertoires from about six Graves' hyperthyroidism patients were also compared in the study. TCR Vbeta CDR3 sequencing of 130 to 150 peripheral blood samples (approximately 44 ophthalmopathy, approximately 80 hyperthyroidism and roughly 17 progressor patients) is reported in the paper. Prospective prediction of ophthalmopathy was tested in an independent validation cohort consisting of 18 hyperthyroidism patients and some 16 patients who later progressed to ophthalmopathy. The 95 to 100 discovery patients were randomly split 7:3 into training and test sets.

The CDR3 runs 18 residues from the cysteine to the phenylalanine. This entry keeps only the CDR3 DNA: 54 bases, framed from base 1. Sequences MGHRA (CDR1) and YSYEKL (CDR2) are obtained from the germline V gene. At the junction V is shortened by 1 base and J by 2 bases; bases outside the gene matches: 11. TCR beta CDR3 regions were amplified from RNA transcripts. The first round of RT-PCR for the TCR CDR3 was performed with the HTBI primer set and the Qiagen OneStep RT-PCR kit. A second multiplex PCR round built the libraries, followed by size selection and purification. Paired-end sequencing of the libraries was performed with 100 bp reads on an Illumina HiSeq2000. In the paper's pipeline: SOAPnuke was used to process the raw data, throwing out any read that contained adapters or uncalled bases, had a mean Phred below 15, or lacked an exact constant-primer or identifier match. High-quality paired reads were merged using COPE v1.2.5, and each unique nucleotide sequence was defined as a clonotype. MiTCR v1.1 was used to align the clonotypes against IMGT TRBV, TRBD and TRBJ reference segments. Analysis was restricted to V-J combinations with a frequency above 0.0001, which covered 99.2% of repertoires. The TCS score was defined as F50 (clonal expansion) divided by E x V (chaos), with BLOSUM62-based TCRdist calculated between CDR3 peptides within each V-J. Welch's t-statistics and random forest reduced fewer than 600 V-J features to some 14, which were used in a naive Bayes classifier (R e1071). TCRdb ran its own pipeline on the public reads, namely fastp trimming at Q25 and MiXCR clone calling, and kept in-frame beta chains. Records with the same CDR3 protein are collapsed into one entry carrying the most frequent genes and DNA. Here the V and J calls rest on TCRdb's processing, not on the authors' analysis. This sample gives 500,000 or so distinct CDR3 sequences in total; roughly 18% of them show up just once. Roughly a sixth of the sample belongs to the ten largest clones.

What the research found in general, with its limitations: No statistical method was used to set the sample size in advance, and investigators knew the group allocation. In validation, the model predicted progression to ophthalmopathy with about 71% sensitivity and 72% to 75% specificity, a median of about 6.7 months before onset. Most expanded thyroid clonotypes (frequency above 0.001) were also detected in blood, a finding suggesting that blood repertoires may reflect thyroid immune responses. A model built on a 13 V-J signature distinguished ophthalmopathy from stable hyperthyroidism, reaching about 88% sensitivity and 81.08% specificity in cross-validation and 80%/75% in testing.

Ophthalmopathy patients had moderately to severely active disease, with a Clinical Activity Score of 3 or more, a NOSPECS grade of 4 or more, and a disease duration of less than 3 months. Patients with uncontrolled infections, other autoimmune diseases, pregnancy or lactation were excluded. Diagnoses were based on clinical symptoms, serum thyroxine and TRAb, thyroid ultrasound and orbital computed tomography. Ficoll-Paque density gradient centrifugation was used to isolate PBMCs from about 10 ml of fresh peripheral blood. Total RNA was extracted with Trizol reagent, and quality was checked on an Agilent 2100 Bioanalyzer.

The chain is made from TRBV4-1 and TRBJ1-5, with 7 central nucleotides matching TRBD1. Sequences were obtained from blood. The clonotype originates from a woman younger than 30 with Graves' ophthalmopathy. The DNA reads TGCGCCAGCAGCCAAGTAGACAGGGCGCTGGGACGCAATCAGCCCCAGCATTTT. Its translation reads: CASSQVDRALGRNQPQHF.